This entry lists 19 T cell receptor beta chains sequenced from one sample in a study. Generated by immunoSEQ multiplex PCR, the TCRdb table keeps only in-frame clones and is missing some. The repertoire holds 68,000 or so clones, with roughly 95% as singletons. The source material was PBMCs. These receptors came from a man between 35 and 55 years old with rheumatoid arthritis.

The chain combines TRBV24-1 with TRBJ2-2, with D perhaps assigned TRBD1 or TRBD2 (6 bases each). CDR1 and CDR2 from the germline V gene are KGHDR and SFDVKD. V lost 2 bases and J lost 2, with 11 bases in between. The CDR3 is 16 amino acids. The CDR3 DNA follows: TGTGCCACCAGTGATTCGGGGGCAGAAAACACCGGGGAGCTGTTTTTT. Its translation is CATSDSGAENTGELFF.

CDR3 in amino acids: CASILAGGGQPQHF. CDR3 sequence (DNA): TGTGCCAGCATCCTGGCAGGGGGTGGCCAGCCCCAGCATTTT. The chain employs TRBV28 and TRBJ1-5; 7 nucleotides align to TRBD1. This CDR3 comprises 14 residues. Germline V lookup: CDR1 MDHEN, CDR2 SYDVKM. J was trimmed by 7 bases and V by 7 bases; bases with no gene match: 10.

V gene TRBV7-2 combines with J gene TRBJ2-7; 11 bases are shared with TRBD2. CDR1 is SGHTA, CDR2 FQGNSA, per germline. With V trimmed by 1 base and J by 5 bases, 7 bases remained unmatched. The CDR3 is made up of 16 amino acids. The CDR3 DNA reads TGTGCCAGCAGCTTAGTAGCGGGAGGGTTAGTTGACGAGCAGTACTTC. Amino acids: CASSLVAGGLVDEQYF.

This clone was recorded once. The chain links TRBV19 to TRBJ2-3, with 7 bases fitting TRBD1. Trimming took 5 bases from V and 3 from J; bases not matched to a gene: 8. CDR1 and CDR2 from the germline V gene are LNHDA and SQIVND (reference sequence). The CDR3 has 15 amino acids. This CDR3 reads CASSPRQGKTDTQYF. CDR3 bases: TGTGCCAGTAGTCCGCGACAGGGCAAGACAGATACGCAGTATTTT.

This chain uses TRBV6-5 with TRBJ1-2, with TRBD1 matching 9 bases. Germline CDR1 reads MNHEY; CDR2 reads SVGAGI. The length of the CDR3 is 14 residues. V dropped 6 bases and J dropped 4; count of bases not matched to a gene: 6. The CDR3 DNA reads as TGTGCCAGCAGACGGACAGGGGAACTCTATGGCTACACCTTC. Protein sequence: CASRRTGELYGYTF.

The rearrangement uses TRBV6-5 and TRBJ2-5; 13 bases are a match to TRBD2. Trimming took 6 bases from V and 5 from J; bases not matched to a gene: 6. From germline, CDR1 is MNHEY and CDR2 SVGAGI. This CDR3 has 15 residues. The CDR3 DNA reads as TGTGCCAGCAGACGACTAGCGGGAGGAGGGGAGACCCAGTACTTC. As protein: CASRRLAGGGETQYF.

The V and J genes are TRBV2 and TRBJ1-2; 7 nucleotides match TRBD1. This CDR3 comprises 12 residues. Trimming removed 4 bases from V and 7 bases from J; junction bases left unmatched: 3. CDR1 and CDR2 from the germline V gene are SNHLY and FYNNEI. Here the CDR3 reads CASSVQGSGYTF. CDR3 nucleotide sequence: TGTGCCAGCAGTGTACAGGGGAGTGGCTACACCTTC.

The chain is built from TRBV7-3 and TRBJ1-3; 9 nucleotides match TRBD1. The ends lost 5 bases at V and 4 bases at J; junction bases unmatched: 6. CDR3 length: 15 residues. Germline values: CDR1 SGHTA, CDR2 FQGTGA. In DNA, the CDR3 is TGTGCCAGCAGCGCTACAGGGGGCGCGGGAAACACCATATATTTT. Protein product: CASSATGGAGNTIYF.

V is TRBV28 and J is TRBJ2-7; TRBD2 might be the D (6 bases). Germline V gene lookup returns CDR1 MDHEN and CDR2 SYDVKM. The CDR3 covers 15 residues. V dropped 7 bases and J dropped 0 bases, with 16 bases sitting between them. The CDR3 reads CASKRGGGNSYEQYF. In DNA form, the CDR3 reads TGTGCCAGCAAACGGGGTGGGGGGAACTCCTACGAGCAGTACTTC.

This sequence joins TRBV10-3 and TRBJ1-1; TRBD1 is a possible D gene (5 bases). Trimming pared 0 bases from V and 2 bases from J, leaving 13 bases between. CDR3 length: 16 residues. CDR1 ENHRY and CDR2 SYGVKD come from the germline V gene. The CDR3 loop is CAISESVGGPNTEAFF. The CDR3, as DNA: TGTGCCATCAGTGAGTCAGTGGGGGGACCAAACACTGAAGCTTTCTTT.

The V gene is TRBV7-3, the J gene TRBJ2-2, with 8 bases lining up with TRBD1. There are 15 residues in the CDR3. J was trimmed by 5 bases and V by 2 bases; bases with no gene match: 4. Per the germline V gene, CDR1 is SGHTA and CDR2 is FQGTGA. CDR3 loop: CASSLQGALTGELFF. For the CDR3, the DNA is TGTGCCAGCAGCTTACAGGGGGCGCTTACCGGGGAGCTGTTTTTT. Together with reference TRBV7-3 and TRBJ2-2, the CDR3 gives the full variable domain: GAGVSQTPSNKVTEKGKYVELRCDPISGHTALYWYRQSLGQGPEFLIYFQGTGAADDSGLPNDRFFAVRPEGSVSTLKIQRTERGDSAVYLCASSLQGALTGELFFGEGSRLTVL.

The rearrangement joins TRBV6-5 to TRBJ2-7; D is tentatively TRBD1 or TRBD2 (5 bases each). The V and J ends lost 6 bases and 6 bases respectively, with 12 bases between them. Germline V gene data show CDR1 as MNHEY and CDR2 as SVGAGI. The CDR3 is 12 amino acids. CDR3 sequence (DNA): TGTGCCAGCAGGGACATGAGGGGCGAGCAGTACTTC. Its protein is CASRDMRGEQYF.

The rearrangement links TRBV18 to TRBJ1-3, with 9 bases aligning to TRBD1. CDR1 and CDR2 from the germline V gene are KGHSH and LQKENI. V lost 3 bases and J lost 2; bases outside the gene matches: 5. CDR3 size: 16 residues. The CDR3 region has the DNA TGTGCCAGCTCACCCCTTAACAGGGGGCCTGGAAACACCATATATTTT. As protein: CASSPLNRGPGNTIYF.

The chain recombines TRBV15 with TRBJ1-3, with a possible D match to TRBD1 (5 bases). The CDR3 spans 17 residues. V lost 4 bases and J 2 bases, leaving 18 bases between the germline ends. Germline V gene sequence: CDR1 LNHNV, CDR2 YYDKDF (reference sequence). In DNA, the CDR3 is TGTGCCACCAGCAAAGACGGAAACAGGAGAACTGGAAACACCATATATTTT. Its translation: CATSKDGNRRTGNTIYF.

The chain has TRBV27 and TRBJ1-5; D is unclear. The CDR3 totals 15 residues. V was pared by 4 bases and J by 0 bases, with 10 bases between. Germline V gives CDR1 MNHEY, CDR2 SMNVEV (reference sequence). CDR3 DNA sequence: TGTGCCAGCAGTTGGGGAACAGATAGCAATCAGCCCCAGCATTTT. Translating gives CASSWGTDSNQPQHF.

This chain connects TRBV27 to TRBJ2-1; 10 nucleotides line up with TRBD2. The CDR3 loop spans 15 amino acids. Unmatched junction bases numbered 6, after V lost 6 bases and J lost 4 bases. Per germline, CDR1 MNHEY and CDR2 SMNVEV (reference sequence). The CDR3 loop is CASRKRGGPYNEQFF. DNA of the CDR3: TGTGCCAGCAGGAAGCGGGGGGGCCCGTACAATGAGCAGTTCTTC.

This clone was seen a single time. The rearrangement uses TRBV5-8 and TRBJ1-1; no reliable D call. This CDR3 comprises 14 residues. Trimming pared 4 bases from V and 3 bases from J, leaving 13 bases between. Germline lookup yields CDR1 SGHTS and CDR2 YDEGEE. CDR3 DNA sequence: TGTGCCAGCAGCACCCCTGGGCGGTACACTGAAGCTTTCTTT. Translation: CASSTPGRYTEAFF.

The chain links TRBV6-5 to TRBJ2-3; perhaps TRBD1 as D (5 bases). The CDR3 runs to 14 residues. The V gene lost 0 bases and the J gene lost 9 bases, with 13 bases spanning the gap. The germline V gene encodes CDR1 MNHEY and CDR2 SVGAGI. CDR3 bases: TGTGCCAGCAGTTACTCGCCAGGGAAGGGGACGCAGTATTTT. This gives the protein CASSYSPGKGTQYF.

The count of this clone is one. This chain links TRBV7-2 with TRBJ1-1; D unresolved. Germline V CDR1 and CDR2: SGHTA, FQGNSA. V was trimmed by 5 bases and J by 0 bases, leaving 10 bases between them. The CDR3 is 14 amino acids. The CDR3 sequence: CASSPTRVNTEAFF. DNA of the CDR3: TGTGCCAGCAGCCCGACGCGGGTGAACACTGAAGCTTTCTTT.